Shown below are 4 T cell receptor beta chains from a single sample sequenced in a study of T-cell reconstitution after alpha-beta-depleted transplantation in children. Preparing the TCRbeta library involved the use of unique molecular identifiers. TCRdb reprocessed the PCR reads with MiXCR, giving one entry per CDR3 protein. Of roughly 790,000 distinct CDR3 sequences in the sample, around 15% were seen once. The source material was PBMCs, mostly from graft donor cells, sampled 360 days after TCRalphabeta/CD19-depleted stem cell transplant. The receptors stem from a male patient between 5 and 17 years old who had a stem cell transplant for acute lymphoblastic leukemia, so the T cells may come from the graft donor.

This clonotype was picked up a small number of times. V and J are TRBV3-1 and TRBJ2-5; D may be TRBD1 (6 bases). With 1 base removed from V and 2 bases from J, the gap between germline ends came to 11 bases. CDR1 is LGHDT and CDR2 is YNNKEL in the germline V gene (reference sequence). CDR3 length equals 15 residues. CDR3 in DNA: TGTGCCAGCAGCCAAGGCATGACAGGTCAAGAGACCCAGTACTTC. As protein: CASSQGMTGQETQYF.

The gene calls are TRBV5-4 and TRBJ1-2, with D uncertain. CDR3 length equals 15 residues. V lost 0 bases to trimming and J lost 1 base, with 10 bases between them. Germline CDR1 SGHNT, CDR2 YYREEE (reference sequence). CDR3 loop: CASSLASRRNYGYTF. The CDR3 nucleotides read TGTGCCAGCAGCTTGGCGAGCAGACGTAACTATGGCTACACCTTC. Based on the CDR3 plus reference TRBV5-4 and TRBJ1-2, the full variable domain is ETGVTQSPTHLIKTRGQQVTLRCSSQSGHNTVSWYQQALGQGPQFIFQYYREEENGRGNFPPRFSGLQFPNYSSELNVNALELDDSALYLCASSLASRRNYGYTFGSGTRLTVV.

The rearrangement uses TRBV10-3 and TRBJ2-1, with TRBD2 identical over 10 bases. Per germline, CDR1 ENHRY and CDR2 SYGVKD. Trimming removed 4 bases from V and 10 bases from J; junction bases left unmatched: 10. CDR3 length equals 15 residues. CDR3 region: CAISVAGGGEWEQFF. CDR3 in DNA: TGTGCCATCAGTGTAGCGGGAGGAGGGGAATGGGAGCAGTTCTTC.

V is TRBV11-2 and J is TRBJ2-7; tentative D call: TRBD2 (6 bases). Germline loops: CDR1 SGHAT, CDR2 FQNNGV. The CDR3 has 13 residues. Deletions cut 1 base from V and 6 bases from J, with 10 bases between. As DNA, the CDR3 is TGTGCCAGCAGCTTAGGGACTACTCGCGAGCAGTACTTC. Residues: CASSLGTTREQYF.